This TCR beta chain is drawn from a study of CD8+ T cells in alopecia areata. Study-wide results and caveats: Scalp samples also contribute reads from the resident alphabeta T cells found in normal skin. Especially in alopecia totalis/universalis, lesional scalp showed greater clonality than normal scalp did.

RNA extraction and reverse transcription yielded cDNA as sequencing template. Repertoires were generated with immunoSEQ multiplex PCR, while TCRdb's copy carries only in-frame clones and drops some. Here the sample spans 100,000 to 130,000 clones, 55% to 70% being singletons. On this clone itself: Its target is unknown.

V was pared by 6 bases and J by 1 base, with 13 bases between. This CDR3 spans 15 amino acids. Germline CDR1 reads LNHDA; CDR2 reads SQIVND (reference sequence). V gene TRBV19 combines with J gene TRBJ2-1; D may be TRBD1 (6 bases). This sequence originates from a human donor with alopecia areata. Sequencing was carried out using NKG2D-low CD8+ T cells sorted from blood. The CDR3, as DNA: TGTGCCAGTAGACTCCACAGGGAATCCTACAATGAGCAGTTCTTC. The encoded protein is CASRLHRESYNEQFF. The variable domain in full, completed from reference TRBV19 and TRBJ2-1, reads DGGITQSPKYLFRKEGQNVTLSCEQNLNHDAMYWYRQDPGQGLRLIYYSQIVNDFQKGDIAEGYSVSREKKESFPLTVTSAQKNPTAFYLCASRLHRESYNEQFFGPGTRLTVL.